This TCR beta chain was recorded in a study of cytomegalovirus exposure and HLA in healthy donors. Germline CDR1 and CDR2: SGDLS and YYNGEE. The CDR3 sequence is 15 residues long. The J segment lost 8 bases and the V segment lost 0 bases, leaving 7 bases of the junction unmatched. The primer mix had 60 Vbeta and 13 Jbeta primers. Using immunoSEQ multiplex PCR, the repertoire was profiled, and TCRdb retains in-frame clones only, with some absent. This table holds fewer than 20,000 clones, 84% found once. Whole-study results and caveats: Using the classifier, cytomegalovirus status was reportedly diagnosed with high specificity and sensitivity. A few of the chains that were CMV-associated were confirmed in vitro to be specific for CMV antigens. The study recorded more than 150 TCR beta chains that were cytomegalovirus-associated.

Regarding this clone: Its antigen remains unknown.

V and J are TRBV9 and TRBJ2-1; the match to TRBD1 covers 8 bases. The specimen sequenced was PBMCs. This receptor was taken from a human donor in good health. The CDR3 nucleotides read TGTGCCAGCAGCGTAGGAGACAGGGGTTCGGATGAGCAGTTCTTC. Translating it yields CASSVGDRGSDEQFF.